This T cell receptor (beta chain) was obtained from a study of blood T cell repertoires in COVID-19. The overall study: Some COVID-19 samples were acute and others convalescent; all came from the United States, Italy and Spain. From T cells, B-cell-depleted T cells, or PBMCs came the material, which was cDNA or gDNA.

Authors' processing steps: For nucleated cells, counts were estimated from reference gene primer amplification. Profiling relied on immunoSEQ multiplex PCR, and the TCRdb table lists in-frame clones only, not all of them. V and J calls and clone size are copied from that table; D and trimming were computed from the DNA. This sample yields 250,000 to 350,000 clones, of which roughly 87% are seen a single time; roughly 2% belongs to the top ten. Germline V lookup: CDR1 SEHNR, CDR2 FQNEAQ (reference sequence). The length of the CDR3 is 15 residues. V lost 5 bases to trimming and J lost 1 base; unmatched junction nucleotides: 5.

The rearrangement links TRBV7-9 to TRBJ1-5; TRBD1 aligns across 7 bases. The specimen sequenced was peripheral blood. This TCR came from a woman aged 45-60 years who had recovered from COVID-19. CDR3 amino acids: CASSLNRGSNQPQHF. As DNA, the CDR3 is TGTGCCAGCAGCCTTAACAGGGGAAGCAATCAGCCCCAGCATTTT.